This TCR beta chain was retrieved from a study of human thymus T cells. The V end lost 5 bases, the J end lost 10 bases, and 9 bases lay between the germline ends. The CDR3 has 11 residues. The germline V gene encodes CDR1 SGHTA and CDR2 FQGNSA. Resected material from corrective heart surgery provided the thymus tissue analysed. TCRdb's copy holds only in-frame clones and misses some; the assay was immunoSEQ multiplex PCR. The top ten hold 0.02% to 0.025% of the sample, which has 100,000 to 150,000 clones, around 94% seen once. As concerns this clone: No antigen is known for it.

Overall study findings and caveats: As related research reported, thymic repertoires overlapped highly among unrelated individuals. Thymic and blood repertoires seemed to favor certain V and J genes.

The TCR originated in a boy younger than two with a congenital heart defect but otherwise immunologically healthy. The sample taken for sequencing was thymus tissue. The V gene is TRBV7-2, the J gene TRBJ2-1; D is ambiguous. The CDR3 here is CASSDLGEQFF. In nucleotides, the CDR3 is TGTGCCAGCAGCGACCTGGGGGAGCAGTTCTTC.